One sample yielded the 28 T cell receptor beta chains listed below, sequenced in a study of blood T cell repertoires in COVID-19. Assay used: immunoSEQ multiplex PCR; TCRdb lists only in-frame clones, some missing. The sample shows 200,000 to 300,000 clones, 88% of them seen only once. The specimen was PBMCs or T cells enriched from blood (not recorded which). The source of these receptors is a woman between 40 and 55 years old with acute COVID-19.

The chain has TRBV5-1 and TRBJ2-2; perhaps TRBD2 as D (6 bases). Germline CDR1 SGHRS, CDR2 YFSETQ. V lost 3 bases and J lost 3, with 15 bases in between. The CDR3 extends over 16 amino acids. The CDR3 spells CASSYDGGGDTGELFF. CDR3 coding DNA: TGCGCCAGCAGCTATGACGGCGGAGGGGACACCGGGGAGCTGTTTTTT.

This clone has only one observation. This chain uses TRBV19 with TRBJ2-1; TRBD2 matches at 12 bases. V lost 1 base, J lost 4 bases, and 5 bases stayed unmatched. The CDR3 loop spans 17 amino acids. From germline, CDR1 is LNHDA and CDR2 SQIVND (reference sequence). The CDR3 nucleotides are TGTGCCAGTAGTATAGTTCTAGCGGGAGGGGGATACAATGAGCAGTTCTTC. Translating it yields CASSIVLAGGGYNEQFF.

This chain links TRBV27 with TRBJ1-2, with D possibly matching TRBD1 (5 bases). The CDR3 has 13 amino acids. Deletions cut 5 bases from V and 6 bases from J, with 13 bases between. The germline CDR1 and CDR2 sequences are MNHEY and SMNVEV (reference sequence). CDR3 nucleotides: TGTGCCAGCAGTCAAACCGGGACTGATGGCTACACCTTC. It specifies CASSQTGTDGYTF.

The CDR3 loop reads CASSLQEGQPQHF. In DNA form, the CDR3 reads TGTGCCAGTAGCCTCCAGGAGGGTCAGCCCCAGCATTTT. V usage is TRBV19 and J usage is TRBJ1-5; D is ambiguous. V lost 6 bases to trimming and J lost 6 bases, with 12 bases between them. Germline V lookup: CDR1 LNHDA, CDR2 SQIVND (reference sequence). CDR3 length: 13 amino acids.

This clone was detected a few times. The chain recombines TRBV5-6 with TRBJ1-4; TRBD1 aligns across 9 bases. Germline lookup yields CDR1 SGHDT and CDR2 YYEEEE. V trimming: 4 bases; J trimming: 5 bases; junction bases outside the gene matches: 6. The CDR3 length is 15 residues. The CDR3 is CASSTPGTGNEKLFF. CDR3 nucleotide sequence: TGTGCCAGCAGCACTCCCGGGACAGGGAATGAAAAACTGTTTTTT.

The rearrangement joins TRBV5-1 to TRBJ2-1; D remains ambiguous. The CDR3 sequence is 15 residues long. From germline, CDR1 is SGHRS and CDR2 YFSETQ. V was shortened by 7 bases and J by 0 bases, with 14 bases between the two germline ends. The CDR3 nucleotides are TGCGCCAGCCGTCCCAACTCCGACTCCTACAATGAGCAGTTCTTC. Protein sequence: CASRPNSDSYNEQFF.

V is TRBV7-8 and J is TRBJ2-7; 10 bases line up with TRBD1. The CDR3 has 17 amino acids. Germline CDR1 reads SGHVS; CDR2 reads FQNEAQ. V shed 6 bases and J 2 bases; nucleotides not matched to a gene: 13. CDR3 nucleotides: TGTGCCAGCAGAACCCTACACGAAGGGACAGGGGCCTACGAGCAGTACGTC. As protein: CASRTLHEGTGAYEQYV.

This clone appeared once. The V gene is TRBV15, the J gene TRBJ1-2, with D perhaps TRBD1 (5 bases). V gave up 0 bases and J gave up 6 bases, with 11 bases separating them. The germline V gene encodes CDR1 LNHNV and CDR2 YYDKDF (reference sequence). The CDR3 is 14 amino acids. The CDR3 here is CATSRDRDFNGYTF. CDR3 in DNA: TGTGCCACCAGCAGAGACCGGGACTTTAATGGCTACACCTTC.

The chain links TRBV19 to TRBJ2-2, with TRBD1 identical over 7 bases. The CDR3 is made up of 17 amino acids. Germline V gives CDR1 LNHDA, CDR2 SQIVND (reference sequence). V was pared by 0 bases and J by 1 base, with 5 bases of the junction left unmatched. The chain's CDR3 is CASSIDPTGMNTGELFF. CDR3 bases: TGTGCCAGTAGTATAGACCCGACAGGGATGAACACCGGGGAGCTGTTTTTT. Full variable domain (remainder filled in from reference TRBV19 and TRBJ2-2): DGGITQSPKYLFRKEGQNVTLSCEQNLNHDAMYWYRQDPGQGLRLIYYSQIVNDFQKGDIAEGYSVSREKKESFPLTVTSAQKNPTAFYLCASSIDPTGMNTGELFFGEGSRLTVL.

The rearrangement joins TRBV15 to TRBJ1-4; no definite D call. CDR3 length: 15 amino acids. CDR1 and CDR2 from the germline V gene are LNHNV and YYDKDF (reference sequence). Trimming took 3 bases from V and 6 from J, leaving 14 bases between them. CDR3 in amino acids: CATSRAPSGYEKLFF. CDR3 bases: TGTGCCACCAGCAGGGCCCCGTCCGGGTATGAAAAACTGTTTTTT.

This clone was observed once. This sequence joins TRBV9 and TRBJ1-1; a weak D match, TRBD1 (5 bases). CDR1 and CDR2 from the germline V gene are SGDLS and YYNGEE. The CDR3 totals 14 residues. Trimming shortened V by 0 bases and J by 2 bases, and 8 bases separated the two germline ends. The CDR3 loop reads CASSVEGANTEAFF. The CDR3, as DNA: TGTGCCAGCAGCGTAGAAGGGGCCAACACTGAAGCTTTCTTT.

The V and J genes are TRBV15 and TRBJ1-1; a weak D match, TRBD1 (6 bases). The V gene lost 5 bases and the J gene lost 3 bases, with 16 bases spanning the gap. This CDR3 has 15 residues. CDR1 and CDR2 from the germline V gene are LNHNV and YYDKDF (reference sequence). CDR3 region: CATSLGGAQDTEAFF. CDR3 nucleotides: TGTGCCACCAGCCTAGGGGGGGCGCAGGACACTGAAGCTTTCTTT. The full variable domain, with the rest looked up from reference TRBV15 and TRBJ1-1, is DAMVIQNPRYQVTQFGKPVTLSCSQTLNHNVMYWYQQKSSQAPKLLFHYYDKDFNNEADTPDNFQSRRPNTSFCFLDIRSPGLGDTAMYLCATSLGGAQDTEAFFGQGTRLTVV.

This sequence joins TRBV10-3 and TRBJ2-5; a weak D match, TRBD1 (7 bases). V gave up 8 bases and J gave up 3 bases, with 10 bases separating them. The CDR3 is 12 residues long. Germline V lookup: CDR1 ENHRY, CDR2 SYGVKD. CDR3 coding DNA: TGTGCCATCGCGGGGACAGAAGAGACCCAGTACTTC. Its translation: CAIAGTEETQYF.

J is TRBJ1-1 and V is TRBV29-1; possible D gene TRBD1, 5 bases. V was trimmed by 4 bases and J by 2 bases, leaving 17 bases between them. CDR3 length: 15 residues. CDR1 is SQVTM, CDR2 ANQGSEA, per germline. The CDR3 here is CSVVFRGRANTEAFF. The CDR3 DNA is TGCAGCGTTGTATTCCGAGGCAGGGCCAACACTGAAGCTTTCTTT.

The chain employs TRBV3-1 (or the pseudogene TRBV3-2) and TRBJ2-5; D uncertain. This CDR3 has 12 amino acids. V lost 4 bases and J 1 base, leaving 4 bases between the germline ends. The germline gives CDR1 LGHDT, CDR2 YNNKEL (reference sequence). CDR3 protein: CASSLFQETQYF. The DNA for the CDR3 is TGTGCCAGCAGCCTATTCCAAGAGACCCAGTACTTC.

The CDR3 is CASEGQADTQYF. The CDR3 bases are TGTGCCAGTGAGGGACAGGCAGATACGCAGTATTTT. The V call is TRBV19, the J call TRBJ2-3; 8 bases line up with TRBD1. The V and J ends lost 8 bases and 4 bases, in that order; junction bases with no gene match: 2. The CDR3 loop spans 12 amino acids. CDR1 LNHDA and CDR2 SQIVND come from the germline V gene (reference sequence).

This chain joins TRBV7-9 and TRBJ1-2, with 11 bases lining up with TRBD1. The CDR3 loop spans 16 amino acids. The V gene end was trimmed by 5 bases and the J gene end by 8 bases; junction bases not matched to a gene: 13. From germline, CDR1 is SEHNR and CDR2 FQNEAQ (reference sequence). The CDR3 loop reads CASSPTGTGGTAGYTF. The CDR3 DNA sequence: TGTGCCAGCAGCCCTACCGGGACAGGGGGAACGGCGGGCTACACCTTC.

The chain couples TRBV13 to TRBJ2-3; 15 nucleotides line up with TRBD2. The CDR3 covers 17 residues. V was pared by 5 bases and J by 2 bases, with 5 bases of the junction left unmatched. CDR1 and CDR2 from the germline V gene are PRHDT and FYEKMQ (reference sequence). The CDR3, as DNA: TGTGCCAGCAGCCCAGGGACTAGCGGGAGGAACACAGATACGCAGTATTTT. Residues: CASSPGTSGRNTDTQYF. Based on the CDR3 plus reference TRBV13 and TRBJ2-3, the full variable domain is AAGVIQSPRHLIKEKRETATLKCYPIPRHDTVYWYQQGPGQDPQFLISFYEKMQSDKGSIPDRFSAQQFSDYHSELNMSSLELGDSALYFCASSPGTSGRNTDTQYFGPGTRLTVL.

This chain links TRBV5-1 with TRBJ2-3, with 10 nucleotides matching TRBD2. Looked up from germline, CDR1 is SGHRS and CDR2 is YFSETQ. The CDR3 spans 14 residues. Trimming cost V 5 bases and J 5 bases; bases outside gene matches: 5. CDR3: CASSRTSGRDTQYF. The DNA of the CDR3 is TGCGCCAGCAGTAGGACTAGCGGACGAGATACGCAGTATTTT.

The chain links TRBV6-2 or TRBV6-3 to TRBJ1-4, with D uncertain. This CDR3 is built from 12 residues. Between the trimmed V and J ends, which lost 6 bases and 8 bases, there was a span of 10 bases. The V gene's germline CDR1 is MNHEY and CDR2 SVGEGT. In DNA form, the CDR3 reads TGTGCCAGCAGCCCGAAGAGGGAAAAACTGTTTTTT. This sequence encodes CASSPKREKLFF.

This rearrangement joins TRBV15 to TRBJ2-1, with 8 bases identical to TRBD2. The V gene end was trimmed by 5 bases and the J gene end by 5 bases; junction bases not matched to a gene: 8. The CDR3 runs to 15 residues. Germline lookup yields CDR1 LNHNV and CDR2 YYDKDF (reference sequence). Here the CDR3 DNA reads TGTGCCACCAGCCAGACGACTAGCGTGAACAATGAGCAGTTCTTC. As protein: CATSQTTSVNNEQFF.

V usage is TRBV4-2 and J usage is TRBJ1-3, with a possible D match to TRBD1 (5 bases). The germline V and J ends were trimmed by 4 bases and 6 bases, with 19 bases remaining between them. This CDR3 has 16 residues. Germline V gene lookup returns CDR1 LGHNA and CDR2 YNFKEQ. CDR3 DNA sequence: TGTGCCAGCAGCCTTGAGGACACCCGGCGAGAAAACACCATATATTTT. Residues: CASSLEDTRRENTIYF.

The chain has TRBV28 and TRBJ2-3; D is ambiguous. This CDR3 spans 13 amino acids. Germline lookup yields CDR1 MDHEN and CDR2 SYDVKM. V lost 6 bases and J 4 bases, leaving 11 bases between the germline ends. Written as DNA, the CDR3 is TGTGCCAGCAGCTCCATTGAGGCAGATACGCAGTATTTT. This gives the protein CASSSIEADTQYF.

The rearrangement uses TRBV10-3 and TRBJ2-6; no clear D gene. Per germline, CDR1 ENHRY and CDR2 SYGVKD. Trimming pared 4 bases from V and 1 base from J, leaving 8 bases between. The CDR3 has 15 amino acids. The CDR3 sequence: CAISVRWSGANVLTF. CDR3 coding DNA: TGTGCCATCAGTGTACGGTGGTCTGGGGCCAACGTCCTGACTTTC.

This chain joins TRBV9 and TRBJ2-7; no firm D call. Deletions cut 3 bases from V and 3 bases from J, with 13 bases between. Germline V gives CDR1 SGDLS, CDR2 YYNGEE. The CDR3 is 14 amino acids. For the CDR3, the DNA is TGTGCCAGCAGCGCCGAAGGAGTGAGCTACGAGCAGTACTTC. This sequence encodes CASSAEGVSYEQYF.

The gene calls are TRBV7-2 and TRBJ1-1, with D perhaps matching TRBD1 (5 bases). Germline V gene lookup returns CDR1 SGHTA and CDR2 FQGNSA. The CDR3 runs 14 residues. Trimming stripped 0 bases from V and 10 bases from J, with 15 bases between. Here the CDR3 DNA reads TGTGCCAGCAGCTTAGCCGACAGTTCCCGTGGAGCTTTCTTT. Its protein is CASSLADSSRGAFF.

V and J are TRBV3-1 (or the pseudogene TRBV3-2) and TRBJ1-2, with 7 bases matching TRBD1. V lost 3 bases, J lost 8 bases, and 12 bases stayed unmatched. In germline, CDR1 is LGHDT, CDR2 YNNKEL (reference sequence). The CDR3 length is 15 residues. CDR3 bases: TGTGCCAGCAGCCAGGTTTCACAGGGGCCACGGGGCTACACCTTC. Translated: CASSQVSQGPRGYTF.

This clone was counted a single time. V and J are TRBV5-1 and TRBJ2-1; D not certain. The CDR3 extends over 14 amino acids. V was pared by 4 bases and J by 8 bases, with 16 bases between. The germline gives CDR1 SGHRS, CDR2 YFSETQ. CDR3 nucleotides: TGCGCCAGCAGCCCTCGAGGTTACCGGGATGAGCAGTTCTTC. As protein: CASSPRGYRDEQFF.